These 18 T cell receptor beta chains came from one sample sequenced in a study of beta chain features in type 1 diabetes. Reverse transcription of all isolated RNA meant that expressed TCRB transcripts were sequenced. Generated by immunoSEQ multiplex PCR, the TCRdb table keeps only in-frame clones and is missing some. The data contain 240,000 or so clones, around 68% of them seen just once; the ten biggest clones take up around 0.05%. The sequenced sample consisted of naive CD4+ T cells from blood. The receptors were gathered from a man aged 30 to 39 in good health.

This rearrangement joins TRBV29-1 to TRBJ2-5, with TRBD2 matching 7 bases. This CDR3 comprises 12 residues. V shed 5 bases, J shed 7 bases, and the junction held 7 bases outside the gene matches. Germline V gene lookup returns CDR1 SQVTM and CDR2 ANQGSEA. The CDR3: CSVSGTHATQYF. The CDR3 coding sequence is TGCAGCGTTAGCGGGACCCATGCGACCCAGTACTTC. Full variable domain (rest looked up from reference TRBV29-1 and TRBJ2-5): SAVISQKPSRDICQRGTSLTIQCQVDSQVTMMFWYRQQPGQSLTLIATANQGSEATYESGFVIDKFPISRPNLTFSTLTVSNMSPEDSSIYLCSVSGTHATQYFGPGTRLLVL.

The CDR3 is CSVTGQLNTEAFF. Written as DNA, the CDR3 is TGCAGCGTTACAGGACAGTTGAACACTGAAGCTTTCTTT. The chain joins TRBV29-1 to TRBJ1-1, with D possibly TRBD1 on 6 matching bases. Trimming removed 5 bases at V and 0 bases at J, with 10 bases between. The CDR3 is 13 residues long. Germline CDR1 is SQVTM and CDR2 is ANQGSEA.

The chain couples TRBV30 to TRBJ2-5; D gene unclear. Germline CDR1 and CDR2: GTSNPN and SVGIG (reference sequence). The CDR3 loop spans 14 amino acids. Trimming took off 0 bases at V and 1 base at J, with 9 bases between the two ends. CDR3 in amino acids: CAWSVSGFQETQYF. The CDR3 bases are TGTGCCTGGAGTGTGTCTGGGTTCCAAGAGACCCAGTACTTC. Complete variable domain (other parts from reference TRBV30 and TRBJ2-5): SQTIHQWPATLVQPVGSPLSLECTVEGTSNPNLYWYRQAAGRGLQLLFYSVGIGQISSEVPQNLSASRPQDRQFILSSKKLLLSDSGFYLCAWSVSGFQETQYFGPGTRLLVL.

The rearrangement links TRBV5-1 to TRBJ2-5; 8 nucleotides line up with TRBD2. Germline assignment: CDR1 SGHRS and CDR2 YFSETQ. The J segment lost 2 bases and the V segment lost 3 bases, leaving 6 bases of the junction unmatched. CDR3 size: 15 residues. CDR3 sequence: CASSSSGPIQETQYF. The CDR3 DNA reads as TGCGCCAGCAGCTCTAGCGGGCCGATTCAAGAGACCCAGTACTTC.

On this clone itself: An end of the junction does not agree with germline; a read error may underlie this. This chain uses TRBV5-1 with TRBJ2-5; D perhaps matches TRBD2 (5 bases). This CDR3 contains 13 residues. Germline V gene lookup returns CDR1 SGHRS and CDR2 YFSETQ. The CDR3 sequence is CASSLEARETQYF. CDR3 in DNA: TGCGCCAGCAGTTTGGAGGCTCGAGAGACCCAGTACTTC.

This clone was counted a few times. The CDR3 bases are TGTGCCAGCAGCCGCCCGGGACGGGGAGATACGCAGTATTTT. This encodes CASSRPGRGDTQYF. The chain couples TRBV14 to TRBJ2-3, with D perhaps assigned TRBD1 or TRBD2 (5 bases each). Trimming left V 4 bases short and J 5 bases short, with 13 bases between. CDR1 SGHDN and CDR2 FVKESK come from the germline V gene. This CDR3 comprises 14 residues.

The genes are TRBV29-1 and TRBJ2-2; D is tentatively TRBD1 or TRBD2 (5 bases each). CDR1 is SQVTM and CDR2 is ANQGSEA in the germline V gene. The CDR3 loop spans 12 amino acids. The ends were cut back, 8 bases at V and 8 bases at J, with 15 bases in the middle. CDR3 region: CSSRGYAGELFF. The CDR3 bases are TGCAGCTCCCGGGGCTACGCAGGGGAGCTGTTTTTT.

The chain uses TRBV7-2 and TRBJ2-5; TRBD2 agrees at 8 bases. Germline-derived CDR1 and CDR2 are SGHTA and FQGNSA. CDR3 length: 16 residues. J lost 7 bases, V lost 5 bases, and 15 bases had no gene match. The CDR3 loop reads CASSAPLGTRGGTQYF. CDR3 nucleotide sequence: TGTGCCAGCAGCGCCCCCCTCGGGACTAGAGGGGGGACCCAGTACTTC.

The chain combines TRBV9 with TRBJ2-1, with TRBD1 matching over 9 bases. Germline CDR1 and CDR2: SGDLS and YYNGEE. This CDR3 is built from 15 residues. With V trimmed by 1 base and J by 8 bases, 7 bases remained unmatched. CDR3 region: CASSVTGTGYDEQFF. CDR3 nucleotides: TGTGCCAGCAGCGTAACCGGGACAGGGTATGATGAGCAGTTCTTC.

V usage is TRBV11-2 and J usage is TRBJ2-5, with D perhaps assigned TRBD1 or TRBD2 (5 bases each). This CDR3 has 14 amino acids. Trimming pared 6 bases from V and 2 bases from J, leaving 13 bases between. The germline V gene has CDR1 SGHAT and CDR2 FQNNGV. CDR3 nucleotides: TGTGCCAGCAGAACCATGGGACCTCAAGAGACCCAGTACTTC. It translates to CASRTMGPQETQYF.

This clone was seen a few times. The rearrangement uses TRBV5-1 and TRBJ2-7; D is unclear. Trimming cost V 4 bases and J 0 bases, with 2 bases left between them. Germline V gives CDR1 SGHRS, CDR2 YFSETQ. This CDR3 spans 11 amino acids. CDR3 sequence (DNA): TGCGCCAGCAGCGGCTCCTACGAGCAGTACTTC. Encoded protein: CASSGSYEQYF.

The V gene is TRBV9, the J gene TRBJ1-6, with D maybe TRBD1 (6 bases). V lost 2 bases and J lost 9, with 12 bases in between. The CDR3 extends over 14 amino acids. Germline V gives CDR1 SGDLS, CDR2 YYNGEE. The CDR3 loop reads CASSVGRGGSPLHF. The CDR3, as DNA: TGTGCCAGCAGCGTCGGCAGGGGCGGTTCACCCCTCCACTTT.

The V and J genes are TRBV25-1 and TRBJ2-1; 8 bases line up with TRBD2. CDR3 length equals 15 residues. Germline-derived CDR1 and CDR2 are MGHDK and SYGVNS. V shed 3 bases and J 9 bases; nucleotides not matched to a gene: 10. This chain's CDR3 is CASSDPQGLVGEQFF. Written as DNA, the CDR3 is TGTGCCAGCAGTGACCCCCAGGGACTAGTAGGTGAGCAGTTCTTC.

The rearrangement uses TRBV6-1 and TRBJ1-6; D not certain. The CDR3 runs 12 residues. In germline, CDR1 is MNHNS, CDR2 SASEGT. Trimming pared 3 bases from V and 9 bases from J, leaving 6 bases between. The CDR3 region is CASSDFRSPLHF. CDR3 in DNA: TGTGCCAGCAGTGATTTCCGTTCACCCCTCCACTTT.

In its sample, this clone was seen once. This sequence joins TRBV28 and TRBJ2-1; 9 nucleotides agree with TRBD2. The ends lost 1 base at V and 2 bases at J; junction bases unmatched: 6. The CDR3 runs 17 residues. Germline values: CDR1 MDHEN, CDR2 SYDVKM. The DNA of the CDR3 is TGTGCCAGCAGTTTATATGCGGGAGGGCGTACCTACAATGAGCAGTTCTTC. Amino acids: CASSLYAGGRTYNEQFF.

CDR3 sequence reads: CASSLPNNEQFF. The DNA for the CDR3 is TGCGCCAGCAGCTTACCCAACAATGAGCAGTTCTTC. V is TRBV5-1 and J is TRBJ2-1; D unresolved. CDR1 SGHRS and CDR2 YFSETQ come from the germline V gene. V lost 2 bases and J 5 bases, leaving 5 bases between the germline ends. The CDR3 is 12 amino acids.

This sequence joins TRBV30 and TRBJ2-7, with 8 bases aligning to TRBD2. The V and J ends lost 4 bases and 1 base, in that order; junction bases with no gene match: 3. The CDR3 is 13 amino acids. Looked up from germline, CDR1 is GTSNPN and CDR2 is SVGIG (reference sequence). For the CDR3, the DNA is TGTGCCTGGAACGGACTAGCATCCTACGAGCAGTACTTC. Residues: CAWNGLASYEQYF.

This clone was seen more than once but under ten times. The chain uses TRBV25-1 and TRBJ2-5; 8 nucleotides align to TRBD1. This CDR3 has 15 amino acids. V lost 6 bases, J lost 1 base, and 7 bases stayed unmatched. Germline V gene lookup returns CDR1 MGHDK and CDR2 SYGVNS. The CDR3 DNA follows: TGTGCCAGCAGCACGCCGACAGGGGTCCAAGAGACCCAGTACTTC. Protein product: CASSTPTGVQETQYF. Complete variable domain (other parts from reference TRBV25-1 and TRBJ2-5): EADIYQTPRYLVIGTGKKITLECSQTMGHDKMYWYQQDPGMELHLIHYSYGVNSTEKGDLSSESTVSRIRTEHFPLTLESARPSHTSQYLCASSTPTGVQETQYFGPGTRLLVL.